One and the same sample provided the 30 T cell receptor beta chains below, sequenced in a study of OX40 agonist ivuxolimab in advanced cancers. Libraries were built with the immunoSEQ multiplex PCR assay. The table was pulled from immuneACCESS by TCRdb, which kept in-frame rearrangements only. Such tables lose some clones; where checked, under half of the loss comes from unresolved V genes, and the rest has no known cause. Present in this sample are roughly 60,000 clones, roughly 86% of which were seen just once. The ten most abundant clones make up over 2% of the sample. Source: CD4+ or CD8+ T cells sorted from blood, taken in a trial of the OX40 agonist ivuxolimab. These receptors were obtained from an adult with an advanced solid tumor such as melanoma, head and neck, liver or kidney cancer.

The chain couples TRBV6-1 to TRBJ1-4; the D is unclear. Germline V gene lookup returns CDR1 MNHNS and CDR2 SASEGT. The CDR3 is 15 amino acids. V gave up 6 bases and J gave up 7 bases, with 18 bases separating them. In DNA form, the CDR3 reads TGTGCCAGCAGCCCGTCGCAGTCTGTATTTGAAAAACTGTTTTTT. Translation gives CASSPSQSVFEKLFF.

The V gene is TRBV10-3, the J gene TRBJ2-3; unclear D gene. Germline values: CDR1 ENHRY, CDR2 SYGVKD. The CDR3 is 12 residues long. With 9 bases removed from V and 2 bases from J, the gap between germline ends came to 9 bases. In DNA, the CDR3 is TGTGCCATTAGTTTGAACACAGATACGCAGTATTTT. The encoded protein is CAISLNTDTQYF.

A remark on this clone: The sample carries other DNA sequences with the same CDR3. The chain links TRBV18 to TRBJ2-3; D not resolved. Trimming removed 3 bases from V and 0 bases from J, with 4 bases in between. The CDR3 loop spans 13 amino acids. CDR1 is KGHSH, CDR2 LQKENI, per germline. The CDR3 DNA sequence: TGTGCCAGCTCACCGCCGAGCACAGATACGCAGTATTTT. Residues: CASSPPSTDTQYF.

CDR3 protein: CASSLRENTEAFF. The CDR3 nucleotides are TGTGCCAGCAGCTTACGGGAGAACACTGAAGCTTTCTTT. The genes are TRBV7-2 and TRBJ1-1; D gene unclear. CDR3 size: 13 residues. V lost 2 bases and J 1 base, leaving 5 bases between the germline ends. CDR1 SGHTA and CDR2 FQGNSA come from the germline V gene.

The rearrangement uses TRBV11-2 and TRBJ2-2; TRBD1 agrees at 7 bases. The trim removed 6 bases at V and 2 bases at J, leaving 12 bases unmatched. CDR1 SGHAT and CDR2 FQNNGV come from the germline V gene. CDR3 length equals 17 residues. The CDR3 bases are TGTGCCAGCAGGCCAGCCGAGGGGGCAGGAAACACCGGGGAGCTGTTTTTT. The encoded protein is CASRPAEGAGNTGELFF. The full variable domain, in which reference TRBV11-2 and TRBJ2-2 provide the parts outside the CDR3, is EAGVAQSPRYKIIEKRQSVAFWCNPISGHATLYWYQQILGQGPKLLIQFQNNGVVDDSQLPKDRFSAERLKGVDSTLKIQPAKLEDSAVYLCASRPAEGAGNTGELFFGEGSRLTVL.

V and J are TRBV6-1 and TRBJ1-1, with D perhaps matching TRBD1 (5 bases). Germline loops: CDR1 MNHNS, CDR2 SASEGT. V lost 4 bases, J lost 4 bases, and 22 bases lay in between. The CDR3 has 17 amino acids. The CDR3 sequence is CASSGGTGMGGRTEAFF. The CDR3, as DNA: TGTGCCAGCAGTGGAGGAACAGGAATGGGTGGACGCACTGAAGCTTTCTTT.

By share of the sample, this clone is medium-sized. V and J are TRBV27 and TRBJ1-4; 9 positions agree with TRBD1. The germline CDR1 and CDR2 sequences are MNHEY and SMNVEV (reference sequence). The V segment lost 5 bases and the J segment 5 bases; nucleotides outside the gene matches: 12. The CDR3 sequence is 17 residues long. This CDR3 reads CASSPFRAGQGNEKLFF. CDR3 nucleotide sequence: TGTGCCAGCAGTCCTTTTAGGGCGGGACAGGGCAATGAAAAACTGTTTTTT.

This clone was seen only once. The CDR3 sequence is CASSSGTGGATNEKLFF. The CDR3 coding sequence is TGTGCCAGCAGTTCCGGGACAGGGGGCGCAACTAATGAAAAACTGTTTTTT. The gene calls are TRBV4-2 and TRBJ1-4; TRBD1 matches 12 bases. The V segment lost 6 bases and the J segment 0 bases; nucleotides outside the gene matches: 5. CDR1 is LGHNA and CDR2 is YNFKEQ in the germline V gene. The CDR3 loop spans 17 amino acids.

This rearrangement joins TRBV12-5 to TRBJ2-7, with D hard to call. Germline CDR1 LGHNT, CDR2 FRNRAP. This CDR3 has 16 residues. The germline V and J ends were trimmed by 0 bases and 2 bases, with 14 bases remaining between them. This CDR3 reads CASGLVRVKEAYEQYF. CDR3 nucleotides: TGTGCTAGTGGTTTGGTAAGAGTTAAGGAAGCCTACGAGCAGTACTTC.

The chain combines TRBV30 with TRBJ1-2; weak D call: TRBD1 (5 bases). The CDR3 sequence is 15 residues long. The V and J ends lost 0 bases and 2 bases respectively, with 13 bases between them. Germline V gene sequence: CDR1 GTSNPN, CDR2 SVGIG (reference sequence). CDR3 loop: CAWSVVFGGNYGYTF. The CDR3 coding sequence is TGTGCCTGGAGTGTGGTGTTCGGGGGGAACTATGGCTACACCTTC.

The CDR3 DNA sequence: TGTGCCAGCAGCATTCTGACACAGAACACTGAAGCTTTCTTT. It yields the protein CASSILTQNTEAFF. This sequence joins TRBV7-6 and TRBJ1-1, with D uncertain. Between the trimmed V and J ends, which lost 5 bases and 1 base, there was a span of 11 bases. The CDR3 has 14 amino acids. Looked up from germline, CDR1 is SGHVS and CDR2 is FNYEAQ. Together with reference TRBV7-6 and TRBJ1-1, the CDR3 gives the full variable domain: GAGVSQSPRYKVTKRGQDVALRCDPISGHVSLYWYRQALGQGPEFLTYFNYEAQQDKSGLPNDRFSAERPEGSISTLTIQRTEQRDSAMYRCASSILTQNTEAFFGQGTRLTVV.

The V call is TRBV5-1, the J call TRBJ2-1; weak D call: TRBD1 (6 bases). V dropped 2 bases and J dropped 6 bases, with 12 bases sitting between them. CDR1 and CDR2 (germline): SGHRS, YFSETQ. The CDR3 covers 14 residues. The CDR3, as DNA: TGCGCCAGCAGCTTAGATCAACAGGGCAATGAGCAGTTCTTC. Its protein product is CASSLDQQGNEQFF.

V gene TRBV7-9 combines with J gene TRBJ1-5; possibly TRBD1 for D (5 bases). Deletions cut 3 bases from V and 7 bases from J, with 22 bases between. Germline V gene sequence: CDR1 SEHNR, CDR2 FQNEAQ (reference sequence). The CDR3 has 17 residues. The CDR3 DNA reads TGTGCCAGCAGCTTCGGGACTATAGAAGATATGATACAGCCCCAGCATTTT. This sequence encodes CASSFGTIEDMIQPQHF.

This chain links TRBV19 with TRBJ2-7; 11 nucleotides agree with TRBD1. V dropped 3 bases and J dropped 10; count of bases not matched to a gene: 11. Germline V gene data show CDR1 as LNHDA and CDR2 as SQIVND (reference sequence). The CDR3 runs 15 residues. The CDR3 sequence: CASSMEDRGHNPQYF. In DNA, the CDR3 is TGTGCCAGTAGTATGGAGGACAGGGGGCATAACCCACAGTACTTC.

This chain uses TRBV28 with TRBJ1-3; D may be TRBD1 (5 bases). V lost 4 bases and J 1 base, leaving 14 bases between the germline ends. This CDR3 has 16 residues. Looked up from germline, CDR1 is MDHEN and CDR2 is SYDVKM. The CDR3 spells CASSSLPAGSGNTIYF. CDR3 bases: TGTGCCAGCAGTTCCTTGCCGGCAGGGTCTGGAAACACCATATATTTT. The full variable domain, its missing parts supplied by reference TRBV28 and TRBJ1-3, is DVKVTQSSRYLVKRTGEKVFLECVQDMDHENMFWYRQDPGLGLRLIYFSYDVKMKEKGDIPEGYSVSREKKERFSLILESASTNQTSMYLCASSSLPAGSGNTIYFGEGSWLTVV.

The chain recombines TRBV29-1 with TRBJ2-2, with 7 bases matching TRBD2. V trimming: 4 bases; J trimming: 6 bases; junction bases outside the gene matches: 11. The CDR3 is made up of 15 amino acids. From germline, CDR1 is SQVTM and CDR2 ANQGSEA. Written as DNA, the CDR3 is TGCAGCGTTGGAGGTGGCGGGGGTATCGCCGGGGAGCTGTTTTTT. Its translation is CSVGGGGGIAGELFF.

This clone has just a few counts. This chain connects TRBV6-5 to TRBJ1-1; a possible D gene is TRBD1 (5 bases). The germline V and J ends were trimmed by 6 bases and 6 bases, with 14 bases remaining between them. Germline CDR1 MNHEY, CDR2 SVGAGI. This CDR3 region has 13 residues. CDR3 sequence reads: CASRGREWSEAFF. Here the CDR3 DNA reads TGTGCCAGCAGGGGGCGGGAGTGGTCTGAAGCTTTCTTT.

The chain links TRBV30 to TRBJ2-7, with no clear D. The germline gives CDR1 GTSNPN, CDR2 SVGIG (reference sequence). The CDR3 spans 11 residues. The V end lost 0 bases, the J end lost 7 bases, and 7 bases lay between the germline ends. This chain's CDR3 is CAWSVHEEQYF. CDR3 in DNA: TGTGCCTGGAGTGTACATGAAGAGCAGTACTTC.

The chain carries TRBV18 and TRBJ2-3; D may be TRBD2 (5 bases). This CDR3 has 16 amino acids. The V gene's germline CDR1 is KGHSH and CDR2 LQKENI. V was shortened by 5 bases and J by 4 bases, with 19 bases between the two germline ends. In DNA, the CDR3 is TGTGCCAGCTCAATAGAGGGTGGAAGGGTCCCAGATACGCAGTATTTT. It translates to CASSIEGGRVPDTQYF.

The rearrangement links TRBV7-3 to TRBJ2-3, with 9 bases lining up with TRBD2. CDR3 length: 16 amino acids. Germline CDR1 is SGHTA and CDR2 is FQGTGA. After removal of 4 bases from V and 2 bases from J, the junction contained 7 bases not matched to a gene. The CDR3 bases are TGTGCCAGCAGCTCAGGGCTAGCGGGGACCACAGATACGCAGTATTTT. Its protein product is CASSSGLAGTTDTQYF.

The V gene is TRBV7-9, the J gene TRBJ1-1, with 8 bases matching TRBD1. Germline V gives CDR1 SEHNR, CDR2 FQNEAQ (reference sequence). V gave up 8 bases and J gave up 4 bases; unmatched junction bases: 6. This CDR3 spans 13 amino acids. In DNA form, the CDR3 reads TGTGCCAGCTTGCAGGGGGCGGGCACTGAAGCTTTCTTT. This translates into CASLQGAGTEAFF.

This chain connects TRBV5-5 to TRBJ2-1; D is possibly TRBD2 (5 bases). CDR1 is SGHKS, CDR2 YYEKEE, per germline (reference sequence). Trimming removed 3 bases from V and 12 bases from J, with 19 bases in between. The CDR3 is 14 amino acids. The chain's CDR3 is CASSSREWLSGQFF. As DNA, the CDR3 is TGTGCCAGCAGCTCCCGGGAATGGTTAAGCGGGCAGTTCTTC.

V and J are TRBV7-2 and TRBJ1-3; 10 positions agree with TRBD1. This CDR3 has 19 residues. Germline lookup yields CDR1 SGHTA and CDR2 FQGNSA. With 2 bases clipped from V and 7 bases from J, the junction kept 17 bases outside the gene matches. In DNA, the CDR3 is TGTGCCAGCAGCTTATCGACAGGGGGCGTCTCCGTTTTTGGGAACACCATATATTTT. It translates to CASSLSTGGVSVFGNTIYF. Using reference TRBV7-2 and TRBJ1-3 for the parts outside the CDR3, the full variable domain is GAGVSQSPSNKVTEKGKDVELRCDPISGHTALYWYRQSLGQGLEFLIYFQGNSAPDKSGLPSDRFSAERTGGSVSTLTIQRTQQEDSAVYLCASSLSTGGVSVFGNTIYFGEGSWLTVV.

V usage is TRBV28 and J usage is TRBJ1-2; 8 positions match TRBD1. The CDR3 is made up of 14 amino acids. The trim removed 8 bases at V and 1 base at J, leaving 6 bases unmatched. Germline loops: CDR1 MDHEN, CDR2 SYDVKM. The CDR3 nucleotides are TGTGCCAGCCGCCCGACAGGGGATAACTATGGCTACACCTTC. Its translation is CASRPTGDNYGYTF.

For the CDR3, the DNA is TGTGCCAGCAGCGCCCCGGGACAGGGAGCCTACGAGCAGTACTTC. It specifies CASSAPGQGAYEQYF. The chain joins TRBV5-4 to TRBJ2-7; 9 nucleotides line up with TRBD1. CDR1 is SGHNT and CDR2 is YYREEE in the germline V gene (reference sequence). This CDR3 has 15 amino acids. The junction had 7 bases not matched to a gene; V was cut back by 4 bases and J by 2 bases.

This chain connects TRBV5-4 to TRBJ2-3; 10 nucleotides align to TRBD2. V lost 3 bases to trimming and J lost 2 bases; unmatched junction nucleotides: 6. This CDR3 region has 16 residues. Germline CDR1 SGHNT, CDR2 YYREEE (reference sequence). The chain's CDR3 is CASSSRTSGFTDTQYF. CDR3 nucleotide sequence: TGTGCCAGCAGCTCCCGGACTAGCGGTTTCACAGATACGCAGTATTTT. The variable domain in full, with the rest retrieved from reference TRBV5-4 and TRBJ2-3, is ETGVTQSPTHLIKTRGQQVTLRCSSQSGHNTVSWYQQALGQGPQFIFQYYREEENGRGNFPPRFSGLQFPNYSSELNVNALELDDSALYLCASSSRTSGFTDTQYFGPGTRLTVL.

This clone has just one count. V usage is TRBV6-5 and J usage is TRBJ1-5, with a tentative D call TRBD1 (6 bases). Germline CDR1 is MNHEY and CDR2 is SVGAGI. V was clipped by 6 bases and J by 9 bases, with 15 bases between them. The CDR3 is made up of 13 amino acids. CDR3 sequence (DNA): TGTGCCAGCAGCCGACAGGATACCTCGCCCCAGCATTTT. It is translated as CASSRQDTSPQHF.

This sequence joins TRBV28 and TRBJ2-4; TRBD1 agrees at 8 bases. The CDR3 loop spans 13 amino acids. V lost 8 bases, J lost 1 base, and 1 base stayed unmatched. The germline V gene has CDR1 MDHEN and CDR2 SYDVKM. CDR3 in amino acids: CASRTGAKNIQYF. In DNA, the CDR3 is TGTGCCAGCCGGACAGGGGCCAAAAACATTCAGTACTTC.

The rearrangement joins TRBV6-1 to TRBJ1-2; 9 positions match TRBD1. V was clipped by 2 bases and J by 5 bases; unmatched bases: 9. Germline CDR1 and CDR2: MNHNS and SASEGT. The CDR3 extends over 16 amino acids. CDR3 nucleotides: TGTGCCAGCAGTGAAAGTCCCCAGACAGGGGGATATGGCTACACCTTC. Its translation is CASSESPQTGGYGYTF.

The DNA of the CDR3 is TGTGCCTCCAGGTCGGGCAGAACTAACTATGGCTACACCTTC. Residues: CASRSGRTNYGYTF. The rearrangement joins TRBV6-5 to TRBJ1-2; no reliable D call. This CDR3 has 14 residues. Trimming took 11 bases from V and 0 from J, leaving 16 bases between them. Germline V gives CDR1 MNHEY, CDR2 SVGAGI.